The source of this T cell receptor (beta chain) is a study of human T cells and chemical hapten exposure. One entry per CDR3 protein results from TCRdb running MiXCR on the RACE reads. Of over 300,000 distinct CDR3 sequences listed, 4.5% to 5.5% are singletons. Germline assignment: CDR1 MNHEY and CDR2 SMNVEV (reference sequence). The CDR3 consists of 14 residues. Trimming cost V 5 bases and J 11 bases; bases outside gene matches: 6. This clonotype was recorded at least ten times. Time point given: pre-sensitization, week 0. The treatment: therapeutic diphenylcyclopropenone sensitization with weekly scalp DPC. Whole blood that had not been fractionated was the source of extracted total RNA.

The TCR was taken from a woman between 45 and 65 years old with alopecia areata. Some clones in this sample may be carry-over from other donors' samples. This specimen was whole blood, taken in connection with sensitization to the hapten diphenylcyclopropenone (DPC). The rearrangement links TRBV27 to TRBJ2-3; 14 bases are shared with TRBD2. DNA for the CDR3: TGTGCCAGCAGTCGGACTAGCGGGGGGCGGGGGCAGTATTTT. It yields the protein CASSRTSGGRGQYF.